The clone carrying this TCR beta chain was seen only a few times. The germline CDR1 and CDR2 sequences are SGHNT and YYREEE (reference sequence). This CDR3 has 14 residues. V gave up 0 bases and J gave up 10 bases, with 14 bases separating them. TCRdb itself ran the 5' RACE reads through MiXCR, one entry per CDR3 protein. Of 68,000 or so distinct CDR3 sequences listed, over 10% were seen once; the top ten hold around 4.7%. The data belong to a study of early T cells in non-severe SARS-CoV-2 infection. Material: whole blood. The sequence was obtained from an adult who was a healthcare worker with PCR-confirmed SARS-CoV-2 infection or an uninfected control (not recorded which). The chain is built from TRBV5-4 and TRBJ2-1; D is tentatively TRBD1 or TRBD2 (5 bases each). The CDR3 sequence: CASSLGAWGREQFF. CDR3 DNA: TGTGCCAGCAGCTTGGGAGCTTGGGGACGCGAGCAGTTCTTC.